This TCR beta chain comes out of a study of blood T cell repertoires in COVID-19. For the study at large: The United States, Italy and Spain provided the acute and convalescent COVID-19 samples. In each case, the material was cDNA or gDNA derived from T cells, B-cell-depleted T cells, or PBMCs.

Trimming cost V 6 bases and J 2 bases; bases outside gene matches: 7. From germline, CDR1 is LNHDA and CDR2 SQIVND (reference sequence). The CDR3 spans 15 residues. This clone is a singleton in its sample. How the authors handled the data: Reference gene primer amplification yielded estimated nucleated cell counts. Libraries were prepared by immunoSEQ multiplex PCR; TCRdb keeps only in-frame clonotypes and omits some of them. Clone size and V and J calls were adopted from that table, with D and trimming inferred from the DNA. The data contain around 420,000 clones, approximately 88% of them seen just once; the ten biggest clones take up over 2%.

The chain carries TRBV19 and TRBJ1-5; 7 positions agree with TRBD1. This TCR derives from a woman in her thirties or forties with acute COVID-19. Input material: PBMCs or T cells enriched from blood (not recorded which). The CDR3 reads CASRPGGIRNQPQHF. CDR3 nucleotide sequence: TGTGCCAGTAGGCCAGGGGGGATACGCAATCAGCCCCAGCATTTT.